This TCR beta chain was captured by sequencing in a study of T cells after yellow fever vaccination. This clonotype was found a few times. Germline loops: CDR1 MNHEY, CDR2 SVGEGT. With V trimmed by 7 bases and J by 2 bases, 5 bases remained unmatched. The CDR3 spans 13 residues. TCRdb ran MiXCR on the 5' RACE reads and lists one entry per CDR3 protein. Altogether about 320,000 distinct CDR3 sequences are present, around 12% being singletons, with the ten largest covering roughly 3%. The starting material was CD4+ T cells sorted from PBMCs, obtained 15 days after the yellow fever booster vaccination. The chain carries TRBV6-2 or TRBV6-3 and TRBJ2-7; 7 nucleotides agree with TRBD1. The TCR comes from a man aged 18 to 30 who received the YFV17D yellow fever vaccine. CDR3 protein: CASTVDRTYEQYV. CDR3 coding DNA: TGTGCCAGCACAGTGGACAGGACCTACGAGCAGTACGTC.